Listed below are T cell receptor beta chains from one sample, sequenced in a study of identical twins. TCRdb reprocessed the 5' RACE reads with MiXCR, giving one entry per CDR3 protein. The sample has more than 400,000 distinct CDR3 sequences, about 16% seen once; the top ten hold 0.35% to 0.45%. These sequences were also reported in another study, on yellow fever vaccine responses in identical twins.

Source material: CD4+ T cells sorted from blood. All receptors come from a woman younger than 35 in good health. The CDR3 runs from the conserved cysteine through the conserved F or W. D genes are given only for firm matches. Not all rows give a size; the values are once, few, many and, for expanded clones, a class.

CDR3,DNA,size,V,J,length,D
CASSSESSGANVLTF,TGTGCCAGCAGTTCGGAGAGCTCTGGGGCCAACGTCCTGACTTTC,few,TRBV6-5,TRBJ2-6,15,-
CASSQSGFSYNEQFF,TGTGCCAGCAGCCAAAGCGGATTCTCCTACAATGAGCAGTTCTTC,-,TRBV14,TRBJ2-1,15,-
CAISAGLAYEQYF,TGTGCCATCAGTGCCGGGCTCGCCTACGAGCAGTACTTC,few,TRBV10-3,TRBJ2-7,13,-
CASSYGVTGVDEQFF,TGTGCCAGCAGTTACGGCGTAACGGGCGTCGATGAGCAGTTCTTC,-,TRBV6-5,TRBJ2-1,15,-
CASSQGLSNWGEQYF,TGTGCCAGCAGCCAAGGTCTGTCTAACTGGGGCGAGCAGTACTTC,-,TRBV3-1,TRBJ2-7,15,-
CASSQGQGVPDTQYF,TGTGCCAGCAGCCAGGGACAGGGAGTTCCAGATACGCAGTATTTT,few,TRBV3-1,TRBJ2-3,15,TRBD1
CASSLASREQYF,TGCGCCAGCAGCTTGGCTTCTCGAGAGCAGTACTTC,few,TRBV5-1,TRBJ2-7,12,-
CSARDSTTSANEQFF,TGCAGTGCTAGAGATTCGACGACTAGCGCCAATGAGCAGTTCTTC,-,TRBV20-1,TRBJ2-1,15,TRBD2
CASSTGRPNYGYTF,TGTGCCAGTAGTACCGGACGGCCTAACTATGGCTACACCTTC,few,TRBV19,TRBJ1-2,14,-
CASSPGTSGRAGEQFF,TGTGCCAGCTCGCCAGGGACTAGCGGGAGGGCTGGTGAGCAGTTCTTC,once,TRBV18,TRBJ2-1,16,TRBD2
CASSMTGVFTDTQYF,TGCGCCAGCAGCATGACAGGGGTATTCACAGATACGCAGTATTTT,few,TRBV5-1,TRBJ2-3,15,TRBD1
CASSITSGSHEQYF,TGTGCCAGCAGTATAACTAGCGGGAGCCACGAGCAGTACTTC,-,TRBV25-1,TRBJ2-7,14,TRBD2
CATSDLGGTSGRLNNEQFF,TGTGCCACCAGTGACCTTGGGGGGACTAGCGGGAGGCTCAACAATGAGCAGTTCTTC,few,TRBV24-1,TRBJ2-1,19,TRBD2
CASSQAYRGTYGYTF,TGTGCCAGCAGTCAAGCCTACAGGGGAACCTATGGCTACACCTTC,few,TRBV28,TRBJ1-2,15,TRBD1
CASSFGLAETQYF,TGTGCCAGCAGCTTCGGACTAGCGGAGACCCAGTACTTC,-,TRBV5-6,TRBJ2-5,13,TRBD2
CASSLGTSRHEQFF,TGTGCCAGCAGCTTGGGGACTAGCAGGCATGAGCAGTTCTTC,many,TRBV5-6,TRBJ2-1,14,TRBD2
CASSLYVNPYEQYF,TGTGCCAGCAGTTTATACGTTAACCCCTACGAGCAGTACTTC,-,TRBV12-3/TRBV12-4,TRBJ2-7,14,-
CASSQWGNEQYF,TGTGCCAGCAGCCAATGGGGCAACGAGCAGTACTTC,-,TRBV3-1,TRBJ2-7,12,-
CATSDLQARTGELFF,TGTGCCACCAGTGATTTGCAAGCTCGGACGGGGGAGCTGTTTTTT,-,TRBV24-1,TRBJ2-2,15,-
CSAKDWEVTQYF,TGCAGTGCTAAGGACTGGGAGGTTACGCAGTATTTT,few,TRBV20-1,TRBJ2-3,12,-
CASSPWGTGGEEAFF,TGTGCCAGCAGCCCTTGGGGGACAGGGGGCGAAGAGGCGTTCTTC,-,TRBV5-5,TRBJ2-1,15,TRBD1
CSVVLTGQETQYF,TGCAGCGTTGTGCTGACAGGGCAAGAGACCCAGTACTTC,few,TRBV29-1,TRBJ2-5,13,TRBD1
CASSSVDSTDTQYF,TGCGCCAGCAGCTCGGTGGACAGCACAGATACGCAGTATTTT,-,TRBV5-1,TRBJ2-3,14,-
CASSLSRTGGELFF,TGTGCCAGCAGCTTATCCAGGACTGGCGGGGAGCTGTTTTTT,few,TRBV7-9,TRBJ2-2,14,-
CAISAARQGRRDEQFF,TGTGCCATCAGTGCGGCTCGACAGGGTAGGAGGGATGAGCAGTTCTTC,-,TRBV10-3,TRBJ2-1,16,-
CASGQPRPGELFF,TGCGCCAGCGGACAACCCCGGCCCGGGGAGCTGTTTTTT,-,TRBV5-1,TRBJ2-2,13,-
CAISESGGGTAEAFF,TGTGCCATCAGTGAGTCGGGGGGGGGCACGGCTGAAGCTTTCTTT,-,TRBV10-3,TRBJ1-1,15,-
CASSLGQVQETQYF,TGCGCCAGCAGCTTGGGACAGGTACAAGAGACCCAGTACTTC,many,TRBV5-1,TRBJ2-5,14,-
CASSERASNNQPQHF,TGCGCCAGCAGTGAGCGGGCCAGTAACAATCAGCCCCAGCATTTT,-,TRBV10-2,TRBJ1-5,15,-
CASSKTGNNQPQHF,TGTGCCAGCAGTAAAACAGGGAACAATCAGCCCCAGCATTTT,few,TRBV11-2,TRBJ1-5,14,-
CASSSSIAGSNEQFF,TGTGCCAGCAGCTCGTCGATAGCGGGATCTAATGAGCAGTTCTTC,few,TRBV7-7,TRBJ2-1,15,TRBD2
CASGSVQETQYF,TGTGCCAGCGGGAGTGTACAAGAGACCCAGTACTTC,few,TRBV2,TRBJ2-5,12,-